Listed below are T cell receptor beta chains from one sample, sequenced in a study of blood T cell repertoires in COVID-19. Only in-frame clones appear in the TCRdb table, and some are missing; sequencing was by immunoSEQ multiplex PCR. The sample contains some 390,000 clones, around 87% of which appear only once. Specimen: peripheral blood. The receptor set was obtained from a woman aged 60-70 years with COVID-19, enrolled during active disease. Each CDR3 is given with its conserved first and last residue. A D gene is named only where the DNA matches it firmly. Rows give clone size only sometimes, using once, few, many, or a class for an expanded clone.

J gene	D gene	V gene	clone size	CDR3 protein	CDR3 DNA
TRBJ2-7	-	TRBV15	-	CATSAQRTYEQYF	TGTGCCACCAGTGCACAGAGAACCTACGAGCAGTACTTC
TRBJ2-2	-	TRBV3-1/TRBV3-2	once	CASSHQGLGGELFF	TGTGCCAGCAGCCATCAGGGTCTTGGGGGGGAGCTGTTTTTT
TRBJ1-1	-	TRBV2	-	CASSEALSRGGTEAFF	TGTGCCAGCAGTGAAGCGCTTAGCAGGGGTGGCACTGAAGCTTTCTTT
TRBJ2-2	TRBD1	TRBV2	few	CASNLLGTVNTGELFF	TGTGCCAGCAACCTCTTAGGGACAGTGAACACCGGGGAGCTGTTTTTT
TRBJ1-1	TRBD1	TRBV29-1	-	CSVEVAGTASEAFF	TGCAGCGTTGAAGTGGCAGGGACAGCGAGTGAAGCTTTCTTT
TRBJ2-1	TRBD2	TRBV6-1	-	CASSEPGGAGVVGLNEQFF	TGTGCCAGCAGTGAACCCGGGGGAGCGGGGGTAGTTGGGTTGAATGAGCAGTTCTTC
TRBJ1-1	-	TRBV6-6	-	CASTFEGNTEAFF	TGTGCCAGCACGTTCGAGGGGAACACTGAAGCTTTCTTT
TRBJ2-3	-	TRBV6-6	-	CASSYGGGSTDTQYF	TGTGCCAGCAGTTACGGGGGCGGTAGCACAGATACGCAGTATTTT
TRBJ1-2	TRBD1	TRBV6-5	-	CASSPGQGKYGYTF	TGTGCCAGCAGTCCGGGACAGGGGAAATATGGCTACACCTTC
TRBJ2-7	-	TRBV10-3	-	CAISRQTYEQYF	TGTGCCATCAGTCGACAGACCTACGAGCAGTACTTC
TRBJ2-7	-	TRBV7-9	-	CASSILPSYEQYF	TGTGCCAGCAGCATTCTACCCTCCTACGAGCAGTACTTC
TRBJ1-3	-	TRBV6-5	once	CASSWGGSGNTIYF	TGTGCCAGCTCGTGGGGCGGCTCTGGAAACACCATATATTTT
TRBJ2-1	TRBD2	TRBV29-1	once	CSVAGSGGGIEQFF	TGCAGCGTTGCGGGTAGCGGGGGGGGTATTGAGCAGTTCTTC
TRBJ1-1	-	TRBV28	-	CASADGGRVGTEAFF	TGTGCCAGTGCGGACGGGGGGAGGGTTGGCACTGAAGCTTTCTTT
TRBJ2-2	TRBD2	TRBV19	-	CASSVKTGGTNTGELFF	TGTGCCAGTAGTGTGAAAACGGGGGGAACGAACACCGGGGAGCTGTTTTTT
TRBJ2-5	-	TRBV30	-	CAWSRGPQETQYF	TGTGCCTGGAGTCGCGGGCCCCAAGAGACCCAGTACTTC
TRBJ1-3	-	TRBV12-3/TRBV12-4	-	CASSDRNTIYF	TGTGCCAGCAGCGACAGAAACACCATATATTTT
TRBJ2-2	TRBD1	TRBV4-2	-	CASSLTGTAFGELFF	TGTGCCAGCAGCCTCACCGGGACAGCTTTCGGGGAGCTGTTTTTT
TRBJ2-7	TRBD1	TRBV11-2	few	CASSFPGQGPEQYF	TGTGCCAGCAGCTTTCCTGGACAGGGCCCCGAGCAGTACTTC
TRBJ2-4	TRBD2	TRBV6-6	-	CASSLQYPSGGGKNIQYF	TGTGCCAGCAGTCTTCAGTACCCTAGCGGGGGGGGCAAAAACATTCAGTACTTC
TRBJ1-2	-	TRBV6-5	-	CASSPGGYYGYTF	TGTGCCAGCAGCCCGGGGGGGTACTATGGCTACACCTTC
TRBJ1-1	TRBD1	TRBV29-1	-	CSVEPAGQLVSEAFF	TGCAGCGTGGAACCCGCGGGACAGCTCGTAAGTGAAGCTTTCTTT
TRBJ1-3	-	TRBV3-1/TRBV3-2	-	CASSPNYGTSSGNTIYF	TGTGCCAGCAGCCCCAATTATGGGACAAGCTCTGGAAACACCATATATTTT
TRBJ2-3	-	TRBV9	few	CASSAVGAGYTDTQYF	TGTGCCAGCAGCGCTGTGGGGGCAGGGTACACAGATACGCAGTATTTT
TRBJ2-7	-	TRBV4-1	few	CASSRSGSETYEQYF	TGCGCCAGCAGCCGATCGGGGTCTGAGACCTACGAGCAGTACTTC
TRBJ1-1	-	TRBV27	-	CASSAPGGHTEAFF	TGTGCCAGCAGTGCCCCCGGGGGGCACACTGAAGCTTTCTTT
TRBJ1-4	-	TRBV3-1/TRBV3-2	-	CASSQVILRGGGTNEKLFF	TGTGCCAGCAGCCAAGTTATATTACGGGGAGGGGGAACTAATGAAAAACTGTTTTTT
TRBJ2-1	TRBD1	TRBV2	-	CASIPGTGAYNEQFF	TGTGCCAGCATCCCCGGGACAGGAGCCTACAATGAGCAGTTCTTC
TRBJ2-7	TRBD1	TRBV28	-	CASSPRTGPYEQYF	TGTGCCAGCAGTCCCCGGACAGGACCCTACGAGCAGTACTTC
TRBJ2-1	TRBD1	TRBV28	-	CASTRPGTVLIRNEQFF	TGTGCCAGCACCCGTCCCGGGACAGTTTTGATCCGCAATGAGCAGTTCTTC
TRBJ1-5	-	TRBV12-3/TRBV12-4	-	CASRQGSNQPQHF	TGTGCCAGCAGACAGGGATCCAATCAGCCCCAGCATTTT
TRBJ1-6	-	TRBV2	-	CASSLDTYNSPLHF	TGTGCCAGCAGCCTCGACACGTATAATTCACCCCTCCACTTT
TRBJ2-1	TRBD1	TRBV28	-	CASSFIGQGGSEQFF	TGTGCCAGCAGTTTCATTGGACAGGGTGGTAGTGAGCAGTTCTTC